These T cell receptor beta chains were read from a single sample in a study of cytomegalovirus exposure and HLA in healthy donors. Sequencing used immunoSEQ multiplex PCR; TCRdb keeps in-frame clones, though not all of them. The repertoire holds some 150,000 clones, with approximately 68% as singletons. Sequenced: PBMCs. These receptor sequences come from a man in his 60s in good health and CMV-seronegative. The CDR3 runs from the conserved cysteine through the conserved F or W. The D gene is left open where the match is weak. Clone sizes are given selectively: once, few, many, or a class where the clone is expanded.

D: NA
size: NA
V: TRBV6-5
J: TRBJ2-1
length: 16
CDR3: CASSYDGGAGLVIEFF
DNA: TGTGCCAGCAGTTACGATGGGGGCGCCGGACTGGTTATTGAATTCTTC

D: TRBD2
size: NA
V: TRBV28
J: TRBJ2-3
length: 13
CDR3: CASTSSRGLAQYF
DNA: TGTGCCAGCACCTCATCCCGGGGACTAGCGCAGTATTTT

D: TRBD1
size: NA
V: TRBV6-4
J: TRBJ1-1
length: 13
CDR3: CASSPGQGARAFF
DNA: TGTGCCAGCAGCCCAGGACAGGGGGCTCGAGCTTTCTTT

D: NA
size: few
V: TRBV6-6
J: TRBJ1-4
length: 15
CDR3: CASSYSGTYGEKLFF
DNA: TGTGCCAGCAGTTACTCGGGGACTTACGGAGAAAAACTGTTTTTT

D: TRBD1
size: NA
V: TRBV4-2
J: TRBJ2-2
length: 16
CDR3: CASSPRDSANTGELFF
DNA: TGTGCCAGCAGCCCTAGGGACAGCGCGAACACCGGGGAGCTGTTTTTT

D: NA
size: NA
V: TRBV5-4
J: TRBJ1-1
length: 14
CDR3: CASSLMVGDTEAFF
DNA: TGTGCCAGCAGCTTGATGGTAGGGGACACTGAAGCTTTCTTT

D: NA
size: NA
V: TRBV19
J: TRBJ2-7
length: 15
CDR3: CASSIRGGEADEQYF
DNA: TGTGCCAGTAGTATAAGAGGAGGGGAGGCGGACGAGCAGTACTTC

D: TRBD2
size: NA
V: TRBV19
J: TRBJ2-3
length: 12
CDR3: CASRLAGDTQYF
DNA: TGTGCCAGTAGGCTAGCGGGAGATACGCAGTATTTT

D: NA
size: NA
V: TRBV19
J: TRBJ1-1
length: 17
CDR3: CASSILLKEGSGTEAFF
DNA: TGTGCCAGTAGTATCTTGCTCAAAGAGGGTAGCGGCACTGAAGCTTTCTTT

D: TRBD2
size: NA
V: TRBV5-1
J: TRBJ2-1
length: 16
CDR3: CASSPSPSGNGDEQFF
DNA: TGCGCCAGCAGCCCCTCGCCTAGCGGGAATGGGGATGAGCAGTTCTTC

D: TRBD1
size: NA
V: TRBV7-6
J: TRBJ2-6
length: 16
CDR3: CASSLGPARGLYVLTF
DNA: TGTGCCAGCAGCTTAGGCCCAGCCAGGGGGCTGTACGTCCTGACTTTC

D: NA
size: NA
V: TRBV18
J: TRBJ2-5
length: 15
CDR3: CASSPQAGAQETQYF
DNA: TGTGCCAGCTCACCACAGGCAGGGGCCCAAGAGACCCAGTACTTC

D: TRBD1
size: NA
V: TRBV27
J: TRBJ2-7
length: 14
CDR3: CASSSRQGTYEQYF
DNA: TGTGCCAGCAGTTCCCGACAGGGGACCTACGAGCAGTACTTC

D: NA
size: NA
V: TRBV29-1
J: TRBJ2-2
length: 13
CDR3: CSVGTPLGGELFF
DNA: TGCAGCGTCGGGACTCCATTGGGCGGGGAGCTGTTTTTT

D: NA
size: NA
V: TRBV11-3
J: TRBJ2-2
length: 15
CDR3: CASNAGGPDTGELFF
DNA: TGTGCCAGCAACGCAGGAGGGCCGGACACCGGGGAGCTGTTTTTT

D: NA
size: NA
V: TRBV29-1
J: TRBJ2-7
length: 15
CDR3: CSVDLGGASSYEQYF
DNA: TGCAGCGTTGATTTGGGGGGGGCTAGCTCCTACGAGCAGTACTTC

D: TRBD2
size: few
V: TRBV5-1
J: TRBJ2-1
length: 15
CDR3: CASSLLAGVGNEQFF
DNA: TGCGCCAGCAGCTTGCTAGCGGGAGTGGGTAATGAGCAGTTCTTC

D: TRBD2
size: NA
V: TRBV5-1
J: TRBJ2-3
length: 17
CDR3: CASILGLAGGSTDTQYF
DNA: TGCGCCAGCATCCTAGGACTAGCGGGAGGAAGCACAGATACGCAGTATTTT

D: NA
size: NA
V: TRBV29-1
J: TRBJ1-3
length: 15
CDR3: CSVEFGGRSGNTIYF
DNA: TGCAGCGTTGAGTTCGGGGGAAGGTCTGGAAACACCATATATTTT

D: NA
size: once
V: TRBV19
J: TRBJ1-5
length: 17
CDR3: CASSIDVRGSSNQPQHF
DNA: TGTGCCAGTAGTATCGATGTACGAGGGAGTAGCAATCAGCCCCAGCATTTT

D: TRBD1
size: NA
V: TRBV15
J: TRBJ2-4
length: 15
CDR3: CATSRDRDRGNIQYF
DNA: TGTGCCACCAGCAGAGATAGGGACAGGGGTAACATTCAGTACTTC

D: TRBD1
size: few
V: TRBV30
J: TRBJ2-5
length: 13
CDR3: CAWSTGATATQYF
DNA: TGTGCCTGGAGTACAGGGGCGACCGCGACCCAGTACTTC

D: NA
size: once
V: TRBV10-3
J: TRBJ1-5
length: 13
CDR3: CAITGDSNQPQHF
DNA: TGTGCCATCACAGGGGATAGCAATCAGCCCCAGCATTTT

D: TRBD1
size: NA
V: TRBV19
J: TRBJ2-5
length: 16
CDR3: CASSMAGGNWEETQYF
DNA: TGTGCCAGTAGTATGGCAGGGGGCAATTGGGAAGAGACCCAGTACTTC

D: NA
size: once
V: TRBV15
J: TRBJ1-1
length: 13
CDR3: CATLGGGDTEAFF
DNA: TGTGCCACACTTGGAGGGGGGGACACTGAAGCTTTCTTT

D: TRBD2
size: NA
V: TRBV5-4
J: TRBJ2-3
length: 15
CDR3: CASSSRTRLADTQYF
DNA: TGTGCCAGCAGCTCGAGGACTAGGCTTGCAGATACGCAGTATTTT

D: TRBD1
size: NA
V: TRBV13
J: TRBJ2-2
length: 14
CDR3: CASSLDRATGELFF
DNA: TGTGCCAGCAGCCTGGACAGGGCCACCGGGGAGCTGTTTTTT

D: NA
size: NA
V: TRBV5-1
J: TRBJ1-3
length: 17
CDR3: CASSLDLARGSGNTIYF
DNA: TGCGCCAGCAGCTTGGATTTGGCCAGGGGTTCTGGAAACACCATATATTTT

D: TRBD2
size: NA
V: TRBV19
J: TRBJ2-3
length: 16
CDR3: CASSMRGAGGTDTQYF
DNA: TGTGCCAGTAGTATGAGAGGGGCGGGAGGGACAGATACGCAGTATTTT

D: NA
size: NA
V: TRBV7-2
J: TRBJ2-7
length: 13
CDR3: CASSFDSGYEQYF
DNA: TGTGCCAGCAGTTTCGACTCGGGCTACGAGCAGTACTTC

D: TRBD1
size: NA
V: TRBV11-3
J: TRBJ1-1
length: 16
CDR3: CASSSGQGNGDTEAFF
DNA: TGTGCCAGCAGCTCGGGACAGGGGAACGGGGACACTGAAGCTTTCTTT

D: TRBD1
size: NA
V: TRBV5-1
J: TRBJ1-3
length: 18
CDR3: CASSFGTLLTGTGNTIYF
DNA: TGCGCCAGCAGCTTTGGGACCCTACTGACAGGGACTGGAAACACCATATATTTT

D: NA
size: NA
V: TRBV5-1
J: TRBJ2-6
length: 17
CDR3: CASSLAAGITGANVLTF
DNA: TGCGCCAGCAGCTTGGCCGCAGGGATAACTGGGGCCAACGTCCTGACTTTC

D: TRBD2
size: NA
V: TRBV28
J: TRBJ2-4
length: 17
CDR3: CASSLTLAGGGRNIQYF
DNA: TGTGCCAGCAGCTTGACACTAGCGGGAGGGGGACGAAACATTCAGTACTTC

D: NA
size: NA
V: TRBV29-1
J: TRBJ1-1
length: 12
CDR3: CSVARGNTEAFF
DNA: TGCAGCGTTGCCAGGGGGAACACTGAAGCTTTCTTT

D: NA
size: NA
V: TRBV15
J: TRBJ2-6
length: 19
CDR3: CATSRDATGYGTGANVLTF
DNA: TGTGCCACCAGCAGAGATGCTACAGGGTACGGTACTGGGGCCAACGTCCTGACTTTC

D: NA
size: few
V: TRBV6-5
J: TRBJ2-2
length: 13
CDR3: CASSYLATGELFF
DNA: TGTGCCAGCAGTTACTTGGCCACCGGGGAGCTGTTTTTT

D: NA
size: NA
V: TRBV6-5
J: TRBJ1-5
length: 13
CDR3: CASSRTGNQPQHF
DNA: TGTGCCAGCAGCCGTACAGGGAATCAGCCCCAGCATTTT

D: TRBD2
size: NA
V: TRBV5-1
J: TRBJ2-7
length: 16
CDR3: CASSPLVPGGDYEQYF
DNA: TGCGCCAGCAGCCCCCTCGTTCCGGGAGGTGACTACGAGCAGTACTTC

D: NA
size: NA
V: TRBV19
J: TRBJ2-3
length: 14
CDR3: CASKVASSTDTQYF
DNA: TGTGCCAGTAAGGTAGCGAGTAGCACAGATACGCAGTATTTT

D: NA
size: NA
V: TRBV4-3
J: TRBJ2-3
length: 16
CDR3: CASSQAAGGSADTQYF
DNA: TGCGCCAGCAGCCAAGCAGCAGGGGGGTCGGCAGATACGCAGTATTTT

D: NA
size: once
V: TRBV28
J: TRBJ2-3
length: 13
CDR3: CASSGPSTDTQYF
DNA: TGTGCCAGCAGTGGGCCTAGCACAGATACGCAGTATTTT

D: TRBD1
size: NA
V: TRBV27
J: TRBJ2-7
length: 16
CDR3: CASSSRQDRAPYEQYF
DNA: TGTGCCAGCAGTTCAAGACAAGACAGGGCTCCCTACGAGCAGTACTTC

D: TRBD1
size: NA
V: TRBV9
J: TRBJ1-1
length: 13
CDR3: CASSLGQGTEAFF
DNA: TGTGCCAGCAGCTTGGGACAGGGGACTGAAGCTTTCTTT

D: NA
size: NA
V: TRBV5-1
J: TRBJ1-1
length: 14
CDR3: CASSPNGWDTEAFF
DNA: TGCGCCAGCAGCCCTAACGGGTGGGACACTGAAGCTTTCTTT

D: TRBD1
size: NA
V: TRBV7-7
J: TRBJ1-6
length: 18
CDR3: CASSHTPWTGTYNSPLHF
DNA: TGTGCTAGCAGCCATACTCCCTGGACAGGGACTTATAATTCACCCCTCCACTTT

D: TRBD1
size: NA
V: TRBV7-2
J: TRBJ1-2
length: 15
CDR3: CASSLARGSNYGHTF
DNA: TGTGCCAGCAGCTTAGCCAGGGGGAGCAACTATGGCCACACCTTC

D: TRBD1
size: NA
V: TRBV28
J: TRBJ1-2
length: 15
CDR3: CASSTGGRINYGYTF
DNA: TGTGCCAGCAGCACAGGGGGCCGAATAAACTATGGCTACACCTTC

D: NA
size: NA
V: TRBV5-1
J: TRBJ1-1
length: 13
CDR3: CASSLDPVTEAFF
DNA: TGCGCCAGCAGCTTGGACCCGGTCACTGAAGCTTTCTTT

D: TRBD1
size: NA
V: TRBV7-3
J: TRBJ2-1
length: 14
CDR3: CASSQSNPQGEQFF
DNA: TGTGCCAGCAGCCAATCGAATCCACAGGGGGAGCAGTTCTTC

D: TRBD1
size: NA
V: TRBV6-6
J: TRBJ2-7
length: 14
CDR3: CASSDRQGAYEQYF
DNA: TGTGCCAGCAGTGACCGCCAGGGGGCTTACGAGCAGTACTTC

D: NA
size: NA
V: TRBV11-2
J: TRBJ2-1
length: 16
CDR3: CASSFTLSGSYNEQFF
DNA: TGTGCCAGCAGCTTTACCTTATCAGGCTCCTACAATGAGCAGTTCTTC

D: NA
size: few
V: TRBV5-8
J: TRBJ1-5
length: 15
CDR3: CASSFGLSRGEPQHF
DNA: TGTGCCAGCAGCTTTGGCTTGTCCAGGGGAGAGCCCCAGCATTTT

D: NA
size: few
V: TRBV2
J: TRBJ2-7
length: 12
CDR3: CASSTGLGEQYF
DNA: TGTGCCAGCAGCACAGGGCTTGGGGAGCAGTACTTC

D: NA
size: NA
V: TRBV4-2
J: TRBJ2-1
length: 14
CDR3: CASSQADRYNEQFF
DNA: TGTGCCAGCAGCCAAGCGGACAGATACAATGAGCAGTTCTTC

D: NA
size: NA
V: TRBV28
J: TRBJ1-1
length: 14
CDR3: CASSFESMNTEAFF
DNA: TGTGCCAGCAGTTTTGAGAGTATGAACACTGAAGCTTTCTTT